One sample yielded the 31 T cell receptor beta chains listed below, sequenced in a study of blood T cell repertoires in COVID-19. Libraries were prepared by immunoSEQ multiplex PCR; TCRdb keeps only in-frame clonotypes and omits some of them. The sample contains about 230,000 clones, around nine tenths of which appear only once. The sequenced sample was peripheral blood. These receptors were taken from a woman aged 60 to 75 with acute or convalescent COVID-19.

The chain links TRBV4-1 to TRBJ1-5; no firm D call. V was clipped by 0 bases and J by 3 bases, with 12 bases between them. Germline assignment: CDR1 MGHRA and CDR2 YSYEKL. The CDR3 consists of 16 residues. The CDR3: CASSQEPGVVNQPQHF. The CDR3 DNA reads TGCGCCAGCAGCCAAGAGCCCGGGGTAGTCAATCAGCCCCAGCATTTT.

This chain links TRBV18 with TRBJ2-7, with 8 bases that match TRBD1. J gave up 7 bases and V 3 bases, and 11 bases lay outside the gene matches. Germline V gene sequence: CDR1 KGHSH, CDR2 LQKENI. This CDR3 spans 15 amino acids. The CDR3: CASSPRTGNPFEQYF. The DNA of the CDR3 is TGTGCCAGCTCACCGCGGACAGGGAACCCCTTTGAGCAGTACTTC.

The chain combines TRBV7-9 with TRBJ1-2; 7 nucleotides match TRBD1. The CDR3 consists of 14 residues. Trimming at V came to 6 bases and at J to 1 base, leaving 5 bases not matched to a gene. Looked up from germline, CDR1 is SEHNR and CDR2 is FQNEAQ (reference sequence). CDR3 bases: TGTGCCAGCAGTCAATGGGACAGTAACTATGGCTACACCTTC. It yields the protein CASSQWDSNYGYTF.

The CDR3 protein is CASSQLAHNTGELFF. The CDR3 nucleotides read TGTGCCAGCAGCCAACTAGCCCACAACACCGGGGAGCTGTTTTTT. The chain links TRBV4-2 to TRBJ2-2, with a weak D call TRBD2 (5 bases). The CDR3 runs 15 residues. Per the germline V gene, CDR1 is LGHNA and CDR2 is YNFKEQ. V was shortened by 2 bases and J by 2 bases, with 9 bases between the two germline ends.

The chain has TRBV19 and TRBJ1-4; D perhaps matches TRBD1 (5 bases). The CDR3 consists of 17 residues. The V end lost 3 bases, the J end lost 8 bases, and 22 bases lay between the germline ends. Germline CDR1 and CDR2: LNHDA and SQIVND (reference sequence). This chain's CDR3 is CASSIGQGDTSYEKLFF. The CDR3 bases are TGTGCCAGTAGTATTGGGCAGGGCGATACGTCCTACGAAAAACTGTTTTTT.

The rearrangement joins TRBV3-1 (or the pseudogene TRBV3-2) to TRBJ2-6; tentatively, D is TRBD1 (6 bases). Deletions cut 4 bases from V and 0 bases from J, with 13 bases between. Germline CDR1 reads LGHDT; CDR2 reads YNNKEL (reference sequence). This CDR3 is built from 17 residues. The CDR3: CASSRGQTNSGANVLTF. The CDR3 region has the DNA TGTGCCAGCAGCCGCGGACAGACAAACTCTGGGGCCAACGTCCTGACTTTC.

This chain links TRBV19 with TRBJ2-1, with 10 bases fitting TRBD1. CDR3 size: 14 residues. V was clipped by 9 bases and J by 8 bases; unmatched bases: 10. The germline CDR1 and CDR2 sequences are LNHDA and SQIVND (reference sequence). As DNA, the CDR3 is TGTGCCAGCACCCCGACAGGGGGCATCTATGAGCAGTTCTTC. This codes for CASTPTGGIYEQFF.

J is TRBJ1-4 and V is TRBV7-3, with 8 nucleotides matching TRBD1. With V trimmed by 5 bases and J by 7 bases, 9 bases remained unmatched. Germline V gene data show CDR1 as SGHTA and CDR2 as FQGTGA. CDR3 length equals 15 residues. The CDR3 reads CASSPQGAEGEKLFF. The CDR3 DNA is TGTGCCAGCAGCCCTCAGGGGGCCGAGGGTGAAAAACTGTTTTTT.

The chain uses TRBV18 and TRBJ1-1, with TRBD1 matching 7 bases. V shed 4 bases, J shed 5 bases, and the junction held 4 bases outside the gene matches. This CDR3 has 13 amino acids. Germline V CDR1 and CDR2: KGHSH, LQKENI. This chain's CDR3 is CASSQTGVTEAFF. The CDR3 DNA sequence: TGTGCCAGCTCACAAACAGGGGTAACTGAAGCTTTCTTT. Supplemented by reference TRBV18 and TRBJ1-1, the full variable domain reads NAGVMQNPRHLVRRRGQEARLRCSPMKGHSHVYWYRQLPEEGLKFMVYLQKENIIDESGMPKERFSAEFPKEGPSILRIQQVVRGDSAAYFCASSQTGVTEAFFGQGTRLTVV.

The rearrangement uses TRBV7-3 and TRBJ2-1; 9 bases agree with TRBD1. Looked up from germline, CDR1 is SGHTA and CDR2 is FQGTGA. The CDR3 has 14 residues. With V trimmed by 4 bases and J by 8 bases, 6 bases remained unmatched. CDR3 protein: CASSSGQGTDEQFF. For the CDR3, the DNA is TGTGCCAGCAGCTCGGGACAGGGTACGGATGAGCAGTTCTTC.

The CDR3 here is CASSLRTSAEQFF. In DNA, the CDR3 is TGTGCCAGCAGTCTAAGGACTAGCGCTGAGCAGTTCTTC. The rearrangement joins TRBV25-1 to TRBJ2-1; 9 bases are a match to TRBD2. The CDR3 contains 13 residues. V dropped 5 bases and J dropped 9; count of bases not matched to a gene: 5. Germline V gene data show CDR1 as MGHDK and CDR2 as SYGVNS.

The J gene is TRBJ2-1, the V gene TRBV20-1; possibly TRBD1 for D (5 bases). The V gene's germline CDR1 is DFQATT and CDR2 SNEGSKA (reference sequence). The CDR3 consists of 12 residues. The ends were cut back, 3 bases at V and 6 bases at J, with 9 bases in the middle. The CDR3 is CSASRGSNEQFF. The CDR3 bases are TGCAGTGCTAGTAGGGGCAGCAATGAGCAGTTCTTC.

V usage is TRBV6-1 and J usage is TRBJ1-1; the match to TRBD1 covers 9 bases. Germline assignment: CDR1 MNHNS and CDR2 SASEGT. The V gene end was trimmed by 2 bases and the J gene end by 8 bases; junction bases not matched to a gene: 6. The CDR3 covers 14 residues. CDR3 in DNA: TGTGCCAGCAGTGAACGGACACAGGGGGCCGAAGCTTTCTTT. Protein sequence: CASSERTQGAEAFF.

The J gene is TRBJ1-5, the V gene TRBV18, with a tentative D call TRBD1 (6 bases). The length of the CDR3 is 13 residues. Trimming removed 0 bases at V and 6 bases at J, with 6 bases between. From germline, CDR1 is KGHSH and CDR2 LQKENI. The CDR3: CASSPPGAQPQHF. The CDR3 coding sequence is TGTGCCAGCTCACCACCGGGGGCTCAGCCCCAGCATTTT.

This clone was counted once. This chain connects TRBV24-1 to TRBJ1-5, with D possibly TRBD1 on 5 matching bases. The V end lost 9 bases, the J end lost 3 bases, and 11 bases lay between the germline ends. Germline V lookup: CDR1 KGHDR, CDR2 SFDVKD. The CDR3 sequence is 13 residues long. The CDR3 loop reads CATSQGYNQPQHF. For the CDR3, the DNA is TGTGCCACCTCCCAGGGCTACAATCAGCCCCAGCATTTT.

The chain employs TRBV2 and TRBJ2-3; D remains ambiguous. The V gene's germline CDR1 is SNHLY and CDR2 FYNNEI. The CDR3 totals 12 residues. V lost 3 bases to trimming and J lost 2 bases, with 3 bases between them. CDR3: CASSDNTDTQYF. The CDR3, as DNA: TGTGCCAGCAGTGACAACACAGATACGCAGTATTTT. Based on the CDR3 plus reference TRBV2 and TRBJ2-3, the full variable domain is EPEVTQTPSHQVTQMGQEVILRCVPISNHLYFYWYRQILGQKVEFLVSFYNNEISEKSEIFDDQFSVERPDGSNFTLKIRSTKLEDSAMYFCASSDNTDTQYFGPGTRLTVL.

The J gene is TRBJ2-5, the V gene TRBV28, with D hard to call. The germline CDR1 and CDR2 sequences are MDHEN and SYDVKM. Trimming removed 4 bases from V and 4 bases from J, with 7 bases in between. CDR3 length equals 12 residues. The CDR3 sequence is CASSSLLETQYF. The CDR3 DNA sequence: TGTGCCAGCAGTTCCTTATTAGAGACCCAGTACTTC.

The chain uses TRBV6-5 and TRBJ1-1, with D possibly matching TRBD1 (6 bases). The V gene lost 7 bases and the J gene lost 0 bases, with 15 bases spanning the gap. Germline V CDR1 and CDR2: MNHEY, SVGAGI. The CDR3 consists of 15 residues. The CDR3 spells CASTLSTGMNTEAFF. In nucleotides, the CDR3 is TGTGCCAGCACCTTATCGACAGGAATGAACACTGAAGCTTTCTTT.

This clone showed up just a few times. DNA of the CDR3: TGTGCCACCAGTGATCACACAGGGACAGATAGCAATCAGCCCCAGCATTTT. Translation: CATSDHTGTDSNQPQHF. The genes are TRBV24-1 and TRBJ1-5; 7 bases line up with TRBD1. Germline CDR1 KGHDR, CDR2 SFDVKD. The CDR3 is 17 residues long. Trimming took 3 bases from V and 0 from J; bases not matched to a gene: 7.

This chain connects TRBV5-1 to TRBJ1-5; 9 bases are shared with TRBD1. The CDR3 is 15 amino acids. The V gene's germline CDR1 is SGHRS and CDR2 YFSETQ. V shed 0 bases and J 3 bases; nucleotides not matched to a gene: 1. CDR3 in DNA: TGCGCCAGCAGCTTGGGGGACAGGGACAATCAGCCCCAGCATTTT. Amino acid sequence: CASSLGDRDNQPQHF.

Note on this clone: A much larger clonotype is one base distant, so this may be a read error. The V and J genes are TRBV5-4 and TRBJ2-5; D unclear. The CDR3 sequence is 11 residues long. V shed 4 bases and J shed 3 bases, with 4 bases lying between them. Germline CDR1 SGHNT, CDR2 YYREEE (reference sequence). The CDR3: CASSQKETQYF. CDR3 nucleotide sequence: TGTGCCAGCAGCCAGAAAGAGACCCAGTACTTC.

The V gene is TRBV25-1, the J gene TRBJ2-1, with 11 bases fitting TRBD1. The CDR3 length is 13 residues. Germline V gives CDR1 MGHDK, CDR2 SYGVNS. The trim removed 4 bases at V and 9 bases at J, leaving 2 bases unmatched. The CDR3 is CASSGDRGVEQFF. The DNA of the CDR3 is TGTGCCAGCAGTGGGGACAGGGGGGTTGAGCAGTTCTTC.

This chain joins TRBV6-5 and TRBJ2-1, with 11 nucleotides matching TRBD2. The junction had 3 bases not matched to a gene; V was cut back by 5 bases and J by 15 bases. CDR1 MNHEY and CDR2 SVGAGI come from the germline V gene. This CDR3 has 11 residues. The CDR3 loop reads CASSLSGRVFF. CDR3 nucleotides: TGTGCCAGCAGTCTTAGCGGGAGGGTGTTCTTC.

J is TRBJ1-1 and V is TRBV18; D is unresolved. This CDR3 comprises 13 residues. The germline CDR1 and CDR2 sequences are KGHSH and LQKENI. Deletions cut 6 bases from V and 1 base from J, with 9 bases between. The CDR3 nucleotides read TGTGCCAGCTCCCGCCAGGCGAACACTGAAGCTTTCTTT. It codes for CASSRQANTEAFF.

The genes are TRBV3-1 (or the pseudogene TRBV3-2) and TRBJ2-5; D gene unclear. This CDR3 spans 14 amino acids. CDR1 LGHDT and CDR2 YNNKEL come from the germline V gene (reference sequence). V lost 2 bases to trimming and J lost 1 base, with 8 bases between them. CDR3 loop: CASSQSQIQETQYF. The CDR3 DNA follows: TGTGCCAGCAGCCAATCACAGATCCAAGAGACCCAGTACTTC.

In DNA form, the CDR3 reads TGTGCCAGCAGCTTCGGGACAGGGAACACCGGGGAGCTGTTTTTT. Translated: CASSFGTGNTGELFF. This chain uses TRBV5-6 with TRBJ2-2; 8 positions match TRBD1. The germline V gene encodes CDR1 SGHDT and CDR2 YYEEEE. The J segment lost 1 base and the V segment lost 2 bases, leaving 1 base of the junction unmatched. This CDR3 spans 15 amino acids.

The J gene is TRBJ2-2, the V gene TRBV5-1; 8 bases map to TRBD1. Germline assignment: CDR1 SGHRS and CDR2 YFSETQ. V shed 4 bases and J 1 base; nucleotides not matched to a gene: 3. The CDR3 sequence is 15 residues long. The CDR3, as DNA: TGCGCCAGCAGCGTCGGACAGGGGAACACCGGGGAGCTGTTTTTT. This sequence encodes CASSVGQGNTGELFF.

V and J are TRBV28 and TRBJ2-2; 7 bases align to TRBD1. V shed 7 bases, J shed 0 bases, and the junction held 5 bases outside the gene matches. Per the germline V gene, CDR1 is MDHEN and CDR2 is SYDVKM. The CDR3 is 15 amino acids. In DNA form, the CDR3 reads TGTGCCAGCAATGCCGGGACAGCGAACACCGGGGAGCTGTTTTTT. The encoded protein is CASNAGTANTGELFF.

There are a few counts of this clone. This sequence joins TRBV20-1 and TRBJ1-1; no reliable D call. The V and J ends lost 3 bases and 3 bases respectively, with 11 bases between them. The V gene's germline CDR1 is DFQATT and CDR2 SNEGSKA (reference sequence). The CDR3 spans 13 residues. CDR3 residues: CSASGSRDTEAFF. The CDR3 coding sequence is TGCAGTGCTAGTGGGTCACGGGACACTGAAGCTTTCTTT.

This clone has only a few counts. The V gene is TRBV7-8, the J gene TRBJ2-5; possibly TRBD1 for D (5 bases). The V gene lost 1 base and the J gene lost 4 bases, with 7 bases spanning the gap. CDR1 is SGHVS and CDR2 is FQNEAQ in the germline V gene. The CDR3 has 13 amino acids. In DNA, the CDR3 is TGTGCCAGCAGCTTAGTGGGGCCAGAGACCCAGTACTTC. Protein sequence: CASSLVGPETQYF.

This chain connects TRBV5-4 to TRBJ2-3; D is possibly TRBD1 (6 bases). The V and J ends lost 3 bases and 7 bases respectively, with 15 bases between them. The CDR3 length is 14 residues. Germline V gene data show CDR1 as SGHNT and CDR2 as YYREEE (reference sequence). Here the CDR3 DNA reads TGTGCCAGCAGCTCCGGCAGGGGTGTATATACGCAGTATTTT. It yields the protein CASSSGRGVYTQYF.